Listed here is a single T cell receptor (beta chain). This record comes from a study of blood T cell repertoires in COVID-19. Overall study context: Sites across the United States, Italy and Spain contributed samples from acute and convalescent COVID-19.

From germline, CDR1 is SGHRS and CDR2 YFSETQ. Trimming cost V 4 bases and J 5 bases; bases outside gene matches: 7. CDR3 length: 15 amino acids. Authors' methods: Amplification with reference gene primers provided the estimates of nucleated cell counts. Clones were sequenced by immunoSEQ multiplex PCR, and TCRdb holds only the in-frame ones, with some missing. For V, J and clone size, that table is used; D and trimming come from the DNA. This sample carries about 130,000 clones, more than 70% of them seen once, and the ten largest clones take roughly 3.6%. What was sequenced was peripheral blood. The chain carries TRBV5-1 and TRBJ1-1, with 11 positions matching TRBD1. The receptor comes from a woman aged 55-70 years with acute or convalescent COVID-19. For the CDR3, the DNA is TGCGCCAGCAGCGCAGGTGGGACAGGGGGTACTGAAGCTTTCTTT. It translates to CASSAGGTGGTEAFF. The full variable domain, with the rest looked up from reference TRBV5-1 and TRBJ1-1, is KAGVTQTPRYLIKTRGQQVTLSCSPISGHRSVSWYQQTPGQGLQFLFEYFSETQRNKGNFPGRFSGRQFSNSRSEMNVSTLELGDSALYLCASSAGGTGGTEAFFGQGTRLTVV.